This T cell receptor (beta chain) came from a study of beta chain features in type 1 diabetes. Whole-study findings and limits: Shorter TCRB CDR3s, moderately but significantly so, marked every one of the four CD4+ subsets in Type 1 diabetes patients.

Only a few counts were recorded for this clone. What it binds is unknown. The investigators reverse transcribed all of the isolated RNA, so they sequenced expressed TCRB transcripts. The method was immunoSEQ multiplex PCR; TCRdb's version includes in-frame clones alone and lacks a portion of them. The sample gives 500,000 to 650,000 clones, under 15% of which show up once; over 0.1% is in the top ten. The germline V gene has CDR1 SGHTA and CDR2 FQGNSA. The CDR3 extends over 14 amino acids. V dropped 6 bases and J dropped 6; count of bases not matched to a gene: 6. The J gene is TRBJ2-1, the V gene TRBV7-2, with 9 bases that match TRBD2. Sample: naive CD4+ T cells from blood. This TCR derives from a man aged 30 to 45 with type 1 diabetes. The CDR3 loop reads CASSPGTSPNEQFF. The CDR3 bases are TGTGCCAGCAGTCCCGGGACTAGCCCCAATGAGCAGTTCTTC. Full variable domain (outside the CDR3, taken from reference TRBV7-2 and TRBJ2-1): GAGVSQSPSNKVTEKGKDVELRCDPISGHTALYWYRQSLGQGLEFLIYFQGNSAPDKSGLPSDRFSAERTGGSVSTLTIQRTQQEDSAVYLCASSPGTSPNEQFFGPGTRLTVL.